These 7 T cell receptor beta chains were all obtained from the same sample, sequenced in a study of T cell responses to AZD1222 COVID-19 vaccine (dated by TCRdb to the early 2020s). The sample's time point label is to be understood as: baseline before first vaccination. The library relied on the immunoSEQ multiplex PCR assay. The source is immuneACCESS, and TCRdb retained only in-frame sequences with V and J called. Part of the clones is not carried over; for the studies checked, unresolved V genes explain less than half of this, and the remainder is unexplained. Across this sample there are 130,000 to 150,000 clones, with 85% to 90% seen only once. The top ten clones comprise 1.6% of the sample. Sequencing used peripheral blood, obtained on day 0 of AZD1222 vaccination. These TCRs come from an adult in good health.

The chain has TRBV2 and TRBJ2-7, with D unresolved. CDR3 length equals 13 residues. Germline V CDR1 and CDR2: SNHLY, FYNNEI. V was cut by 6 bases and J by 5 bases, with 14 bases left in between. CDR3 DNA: TGTGCCAGCAGATCCGTGGTTAGGGACGAGCAGTACTTC. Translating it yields CASRSVVRDEQYF.

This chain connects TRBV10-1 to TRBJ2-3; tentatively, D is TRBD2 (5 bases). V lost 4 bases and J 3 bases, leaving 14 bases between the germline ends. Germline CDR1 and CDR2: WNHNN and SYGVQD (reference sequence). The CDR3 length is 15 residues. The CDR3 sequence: CASSGRVPSTDTQYF. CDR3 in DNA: TGCGCCAGCAGTGGGCGGGTCCCGAGTACAGATACGCAGTATTTT.

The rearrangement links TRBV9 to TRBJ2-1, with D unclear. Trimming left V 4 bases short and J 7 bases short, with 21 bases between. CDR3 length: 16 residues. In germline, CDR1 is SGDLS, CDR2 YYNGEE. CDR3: CASSPPFSARRNEQFF. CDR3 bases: TGTGCCAGCAGCCCCCCTTTTAGTGCCCGTAGGAATGAGCAGTTCTTC.

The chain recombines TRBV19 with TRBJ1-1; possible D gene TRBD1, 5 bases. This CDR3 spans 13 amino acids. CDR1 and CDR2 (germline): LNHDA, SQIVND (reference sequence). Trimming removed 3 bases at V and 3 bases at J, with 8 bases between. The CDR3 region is CASSMARDTEAFF. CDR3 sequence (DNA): TGTGCCAGTAGTATGGCCAGGGACACTGAAGCTTTCTTT.

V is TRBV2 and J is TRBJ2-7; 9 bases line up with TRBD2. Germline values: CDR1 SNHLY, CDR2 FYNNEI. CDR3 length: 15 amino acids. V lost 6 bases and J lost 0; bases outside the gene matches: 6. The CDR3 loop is CASRVRLADSYEQYF. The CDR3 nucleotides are TGTGCCAGCAGGGTTCGACTAGCGGACTCCTACGAGCAGTACTTC.

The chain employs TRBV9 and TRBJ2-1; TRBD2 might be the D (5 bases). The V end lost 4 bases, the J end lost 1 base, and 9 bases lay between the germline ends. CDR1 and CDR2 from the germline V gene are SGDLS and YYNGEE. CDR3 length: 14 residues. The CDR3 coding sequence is TGTGCCAGCAGCCCCCGCGGGTCCTACAATGAGCAGTTCTTC. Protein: CASSPRGSYNEQFF.

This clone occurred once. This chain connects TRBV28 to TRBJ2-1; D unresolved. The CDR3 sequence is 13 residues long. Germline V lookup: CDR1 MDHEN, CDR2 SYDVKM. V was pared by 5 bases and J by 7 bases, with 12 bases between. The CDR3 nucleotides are TGTGCCAGCAGTCCCCAACTTCTTAATGAGCAGTTCTTC. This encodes CASSPQLLNEQFF.